This T cell receptor (beta chain) was identified during a study of CD8+ T cells in alopecia areata. As for treatment: oral pan-JAK inhibitor, 5-10 mg twice daily. Study results and caveats: On tofacitinib, scalp clonality and expanded CD8+ clones among top 100 fell significantly.

Reverse transcribed after extraction, RNA yielded cDNA as the sequencing template. This table comes from immunoSEQ multiplex PCR, and its TCRdb copy is limited to in-frame clones, with some not included. The sample has approximately 210,000 clones, 64% seen once. Deletions cut 5 bases from V and 9 bases from J, with 14 bases between. The CDR3 runs 13 residues. The germline V gene has CDR1 SGHTA and CDR2 FQGNSA. This clone showed up just a few times. Its antigen remains unidentified. The V and J genes are TRBV7-2 and TRBJ2-1; D is unclear. The TCR originated in a human donor with alopecia areata. The specimen was CD4+ T cells sorted from blood, collected at week 4, from a patient treated with tofacitinib. CDR3 residues: CASSPRRGVEQFF. Written as DNA, the CDR3 is TGTGCCAGCAGCCCGAGACGTGGGGTTGAGCAGTTCTTC.